This T cell receptor (beta chain) originates from a study of shared clonotypes between healthy human individuals. Assay used: immunoSEQ multiplex PCR; TCRdb lists only in-frame clones, some missing. Among 2 million to 2.5 million clones listed, more than 80% were seen once. Deletions cut 0 bases from V and 0 bases from J, with 9 bases between. The germline CDR1 and CDR2 sequences are SGHRS and YFSETQ. The CDR3 runs to 15 residues. This chain joins TRBV5-1 and TRBJ2-5; TRBD2 is a possible D gene (6 bases). The source is a man aged 18-30 years in good health. Some clones in this sample may be carry-over from other donors' samples. The sample was naive CD4+ T cells from PBMCs. The subset here: CD45RA+ positively selected. CDR3 sequence: CASSLAQRDQETQYF. The CDR3 coding sequence is TGCGCCAGCAGCTTGGCGCAGCGGGACCAAGAGACCCAGTACTTC.